Below are 21 T cell receptor beta chains sequenced from a single sample in a study of cytomegalovirus exposure and HLA in healthy donors. In the PCR, 60 Vbeta and 13 Jbeta primers were used. The method was immunoSEQ multiplex PCR; TCRdb's version includes in-frame clones alone and lacks a portion of them. The sample shows 150,000 to 200,000 clones, and 2% to 2.5% sits with its ten largest clones. The sequenced sample consisted of PBMCs. All receptors come from a man in his thirties or forties in good health and CMV-seronegative.

For this clone: A read error may account for a junction end that differs from germline. CDR3 amino acids: CATSRDRGLSETQYF. In DNA form, the CDR3 reads TGTGCCACCAGCCGAGACAGGGGGTTATCAGAGACCCAGTACTTC. The chain employs TRBV15 and TRBJ2-5; 9 bases align to TRBD1. The CDR3 spans 15 residues. Germline V gene lookup returns CDR1 LNHNV and CDR2 YYDKDF (reference sequence).

The rearrangement uses TRBV5-5 and TRBJ2-7; maybe TRBD2 (5 bases). The CDR3 is 15 amino acids. Germline values: CDR1 SGHKS, CDR2 YYEKEE (reference sequence). V was shortened by 2 bases and J by 3 bases, with 15 bases between the two germline ends. The CDR3 DNA reads TGTGCCAGCAGCTTACGACCGGGGATCGACTACGAGCAGTACTTC. It is translated as CASSLRPGIDYEQYF. The whole variable domain, remainder taken from reference TRBV5-5 and TRBJ2-7, is DAGVTQSPTHLIKTRGQQVTLRCSPISGHKSVSWYQQVLGQGPQFIFQYYEKEERGRGNFPDRFSARQFPNYSSELNVNALLLGDSALYLCASSLRPGIDYEQYFGPGTRLTVT.

V usage is TRBV7-9 and J usage is TRBJ1-1, with D possibly matching TRBD1 (6 bases). Looked up from germline, CDR1 is SEHNR and CDR2 is FQNEAQ (reference sequence). V was pared by 4 bases and J by 2 bases, with 11 bases between. The CDR3 is 14 amino acids. The CDR3 DNA follows: TGTGCCAGCAGCTACCGGGACACAAACACTGAAGCTTTCTTT. This codes for CASSYRDTNTEAFF.

The V gene is TRBV19, the J gene TRBJ2-7; 8 positions agree with TRBD1. CDR1 LNHDA and CDR2 SQIVND come from the germline V gene (reference sequence). CDR3 length: 14 residues. With V trimmed by 3 bases and J by 2 bases, 3 bases remained unmatched. The CDR3 coding sequence is TGTGCCAGTAGTATGGGGGACAGGCCCTACGAGCAGTACTTC. It translates to CASSMGDRPYEQYF.

The gene calls are TRBV7-6 and TRBJ2-1; D is perhaps TRBD2 (5 bases). Germline-derived CDR1 and CDR2 are SGHVS and FNYEAQ. The CDR3 extends over 19 amino acids. Trimming cost V 2 bases and J 0 bases, with 20 bases left between them. CDR3 loop: CASSLRGWQTFSSYNEQFF. CDR3 sequence (DNA): TGTGCCAGCAGCTTACGAGGGTGGCAGACCTTTAGCTCCTACAATGAGCAGTTCTTC.

This chain uses TRBV7-6 with TRBJ1-6; 8 nucleotides line up with TRBD1. V trimming: 4 bases; J trimming: 11 bases; junction bases outside the gene matches: 4. The V gene's germline CDR1 is SGHVS and CDR2 FNYEAQ. This CDR3 comprises 13 residues. The CDR3 nucleotides read TGTGCCAGCAGCTGGACAGGGTCAACACCCCTCCACTTT. Residues: CASSWTGSTPLHF.

DNA for the CDR3: TGTGCCAGTAGGACAGGTCCCTCTGGGGCCAACGTCCTGACTTTC. Translated: CASRTGPSGANVLTF. V gene TRBV19 combines with J gene TRBJ2-6, with D maybe TRBD1 (6 bases). Germline V CDR1 and CDR2: LNHDA, SQIVND (reference sequence). The CDR3 is 15 residues long. Deletions cut 6 bases from V and 0 bases from J, with 9 bases between.

The V call is TRBV27, the J call TRBJ2-3; 7 bases fit TRBD2. The germline V gene encodes CDR1 MNHEY and CDR2 SMNVEV (reference sequence). CDR3 length: 15 residues. The V segment lost 6 bases and the J segment 2 bases; nucleotides outside the gene matches: 8. CDR3 bases: TGTGCCAGCAGGACCGAGCGGGACCACACAGATACGCAGTATTTT. This encodes CASRTERDHTDTQYF.

V usage is TRBV23-1 and J usage is TRBJ1-1, with a possible D match to TRBD1 (6 bases). TRBV23-1 is treated as an ORF (open reading frame) with a function not yet certain. This CDR3 has 14 residues. The ends were cut back, 2 bases at V and 5 bases at J, with 12 bases in the middle. CDR3 sequence: CASSQPSGVTEAFF. The CDR3 DNA reads TGCGCCAGCAGTCAACCGTCAGGGGTTACTGAAGCTTTCTTT.

The V gene is TRBV28, the J gene TRBJ1-4, with 7 bases matching TRBD1. Germline V gene lookup returns CDR1 MDHEN and CDR2 SYDVKM. The CDR3 contains 15 residues. V lost 4 bases, J lost 8 bases, and 10 bases stayed unmatched. CDR3 loop: CASSSRQGSGEKLFF. The CDR3 nucleotides read TGTGCCAGCAGTTCTAGACAGGGCTCCGGGGAAAAACTGTTTTTT.

This rearrangement joins TRBV15 to TRBJ2-5; a weak D match, TRBD1 (5 bases). V dropped 4 bases and J dropped 5 bases, with 11 bases sitting between them. The CDR3 has 13 amino acids. Germline V gene data show CDR1 as LNHNV and CDR2 as YYDKDF (reference sequence). CDR3 region: CATSIGAAETQYF. The CDR3 nucleotides are TGTGCCACCAGCATAGGGGCGGCGGAGACCCAGTACTTC.

The rearrangement joins TRBV6-6 to TRBJ2-2, with TRBD1 matching over 11 bases. The V gene's germline CDR1 is MNHNY and CDR2 SVGAGI (reference sequence). The CDR3 extends over 14 amino acids. The junction had 0 bases not matched to a gene; V was cut back by 4 bases and J by 5 bases. CDR3 region: CASSWDRGTGELFF. CDR3 bases: TGTGCCAGCAGTTGGGACAGGGGGACCGGGGAGCTGTTTTTT.

The chain carries TRBV6-5 and TRBJ2-7, with D possibly TRBD2 on 5 matching bases. The CDR3 loop spans 15 amino acids. Trimming left V 4 bases short and J 2 bases short, with 15 bases between. Per germline, CDR1 MNHEY and CDR2 SVGAGI. CDR3 in DNA: TGTGCCAGCAGTTCGATCCTAGCCCGAGCCTACGAGCAGTACTTC. Translating it yields CASSSILARAYEQYF.

The chain carries TRBV27 and TRBJ1-1; 12 nucleotides agree with TRBD1. The ends lost 7 bases at V and 5 bases at J; junction bases unmatched: 5. The CDR3 is 14 amino acids. Per germline, CDR1 MNHEY and CDR2 SMNVEV (reference sequence). The CDR3 spells CASIGDRGLTEAFF. CDR3 nucleotide sequence: TGTGCCAGCATCGGGGACAGGGGGCTAACTGAAGCTTTCTTT.

This chain links TRBV7-6 with TRBJ2-4, with TRBD1 matching over 9 bases. With 5 bases clipped from V and 2 bases from J, the junction kept 10 bases outside the gene matches. CDR1 SGHVS and CDR2 FNYEAQ come from the germline V gene. The CDR3 is made up of 17 amino acids. The CDR3 reads CASSPLTGTGTKNIQYF. The DNA for the CDR3 is TGTGCCAGCAGCCCCTTAACCGGGACAGGGACCAAAAACATTCAGTACTTC.

The CDR3, as DNA: TGTGCCAGCAGTTTCCTTTGGACAGGGAAACACGAGCAGTACTTC. It is translated as CASSFLWTGKHEQYF. V gene TRBV28 combines with J gene TRBJ2-7, with 8 bases that match TRBD1. V lost 3 bases, J lost 5 bases, and 9 bases stayed unmatched. Germline CDR1 MDHEN, CDR2 SYDVKM. The CDR3 runs to 15 residues.

This chain uses TRBV28 with TRBJ2-2, with D possibly matching TRBD1 (6 bases). Trimming took 6 bases from V and 6 from J, leaving 17 bases between them. In germline, CDR1 is MDHEN, CDR2 SYDVKM. CDR3 length: 15 residues. CDR3 in amino acids: CASSEYRDPAGELFF. For the CDR3, the DNA is TGTGCCAGCAGCGAATACAGGGACCCGGCCGGGGAGCTGTTTTTT. The full variable domain, rest sourced from reference TRBV28 and TRBJ2-2, is DVKVTQSSRYLVKRTGEKVFLECVQDMDHENMFWYRQDPGLGLRLIYFSYDVKMKEKGDIPEGYSVSREKKERFSLILESASTNQTSMYLCASSEYRDPAGELFFGEGSRLTVL.

This sequence joins TRBV5-1 and TRBJ2-5; 7 bases are a match to TRBD2. The DNA end lines up better with TRBJ2-7; the J call may be wrong. Germline assignment: CDR1 SGHRS and CDR2 YFSETQ. This CDR3 region has 14 residues. The CDR3 DNA sequence: TGCGCCAGCAGAAAAGCGGGGTCGACCTACGAGCAGTACTTC. Its translation is CASRKAGSTYEQYF.

The rearrangement uses TRBV18 and TRBJ1-1; 7 bases match TRBD1. V shed 5 bases, J shed 7 bases, and the junction held 7 bases outside the gene matches. The CDR3 length is 13 residues. The V gene's germline CDR1 is KGHSH and CDR2 LQKENI. The CDR3 protein is CASSTLRGYEAFF. The CDR3 DNA reads as TGTGCCAGCTCAACTCTCAGGGGGTATGAAGCTTTCTTT.

The gene calls are TRBV6-1 and TRBJ1-2; 11 bases fit TRBD1. Germline V CDR1 and CDR2: MNHNS, SASEGT. CDR3 length: 15 residues. V dropped 5 bases and J dropped 2; count of bases not matched to a gene: 4. CDR3 region: CASSNRDRGNYGYTF. The CDR3 DNA is TGTGCCAGCAGTAACCGGGACAGGGGGAACTATGGCTACACCTTC.

This chain connects TRBV7-9 to TRBJ1-1; 11 bases are a match to TRBD1. V dropped 5 bases and J dropped 10; count of bases not matched to a gene: 6. CDR3 length: 13 residues. CDR1 is SEHNR and CDR2 is FQNEAQ in the germline V gene (reference sequence). CDR3 sequence: CASSLGQGAGAFF. The DNA of the CDR3 is TGTGCCAGCAGCCTCGGACAGGGGGCTGGAGCTTTCTTT.